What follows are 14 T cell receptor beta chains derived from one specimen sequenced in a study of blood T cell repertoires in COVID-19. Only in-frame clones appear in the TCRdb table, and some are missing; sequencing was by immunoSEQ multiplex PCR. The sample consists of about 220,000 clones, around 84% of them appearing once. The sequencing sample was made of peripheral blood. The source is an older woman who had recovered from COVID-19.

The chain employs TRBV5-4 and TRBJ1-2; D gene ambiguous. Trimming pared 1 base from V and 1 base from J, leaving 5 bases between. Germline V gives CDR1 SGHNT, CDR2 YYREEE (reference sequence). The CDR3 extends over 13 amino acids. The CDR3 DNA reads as TGTGCCAGCAGCTTGACAGATAACTATGGCTACACCTTC. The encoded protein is CASSLTDNYGYTF.

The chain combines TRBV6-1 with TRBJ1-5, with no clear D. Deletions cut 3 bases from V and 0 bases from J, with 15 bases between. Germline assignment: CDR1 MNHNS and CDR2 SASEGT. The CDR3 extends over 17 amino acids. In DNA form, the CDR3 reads TGTGCCAGCAGTGAGTGGGCCTACCCGAATAGCAATCAGCCCCAGCATTTT. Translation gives CASSEWAYPNSNQPQHF.

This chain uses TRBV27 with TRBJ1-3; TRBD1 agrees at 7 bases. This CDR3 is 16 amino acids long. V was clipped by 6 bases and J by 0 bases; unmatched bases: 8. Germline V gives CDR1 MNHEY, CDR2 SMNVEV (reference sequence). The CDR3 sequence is CASRRGTVDSGNTIYF. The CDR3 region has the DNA TGTGCCAGCAGGAGAGGGACAGTAGACTCTGGAAACACCATATATTTT.

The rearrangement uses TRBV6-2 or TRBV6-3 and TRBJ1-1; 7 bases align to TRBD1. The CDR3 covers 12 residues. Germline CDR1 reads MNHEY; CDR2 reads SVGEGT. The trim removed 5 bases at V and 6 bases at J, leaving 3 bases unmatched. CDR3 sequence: CASSDRVPEAFF. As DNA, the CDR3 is TGTGCCAGCAGTGACAGGGTTCCTGAAGCTTTCTTT.

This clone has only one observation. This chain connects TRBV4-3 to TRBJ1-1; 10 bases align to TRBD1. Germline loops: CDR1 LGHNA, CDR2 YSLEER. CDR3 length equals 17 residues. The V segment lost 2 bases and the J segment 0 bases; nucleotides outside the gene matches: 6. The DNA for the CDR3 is TGCGCCAGCAGCCAATACGGGACAGGGGCAATGAACACTGAAGCTTTCTTT. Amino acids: CASSQYGTGAMNTEAFF.

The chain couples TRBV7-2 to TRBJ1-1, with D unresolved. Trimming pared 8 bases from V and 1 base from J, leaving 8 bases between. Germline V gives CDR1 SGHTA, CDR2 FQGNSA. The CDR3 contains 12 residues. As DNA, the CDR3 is TGTGCCAGCGTCGCAGGGAACACTGAAGCTTTCTTT. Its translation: CASVAGNTEAFF.

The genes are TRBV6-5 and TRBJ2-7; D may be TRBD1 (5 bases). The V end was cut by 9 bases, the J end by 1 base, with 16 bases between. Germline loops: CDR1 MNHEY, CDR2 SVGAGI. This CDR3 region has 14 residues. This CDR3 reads CASFQDTISYEQYF. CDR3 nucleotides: TGTGCCAGTTTCCAGGACACTATTTCCTACGAGCAGTACTTC.

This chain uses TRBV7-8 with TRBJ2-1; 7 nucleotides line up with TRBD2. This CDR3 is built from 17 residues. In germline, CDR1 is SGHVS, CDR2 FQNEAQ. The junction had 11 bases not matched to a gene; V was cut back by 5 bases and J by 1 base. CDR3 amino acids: CASSPARLAVSYNEQFF. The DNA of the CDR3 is TGTGCCAGCAGCCCCGCCCGGCTAGCGGTTTCCTACAATGAGCAGTTCTTC.

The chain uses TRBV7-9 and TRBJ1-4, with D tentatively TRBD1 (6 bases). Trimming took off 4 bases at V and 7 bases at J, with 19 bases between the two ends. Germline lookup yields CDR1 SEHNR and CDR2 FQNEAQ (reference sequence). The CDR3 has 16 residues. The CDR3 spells CASSSVARGGGEKLFF. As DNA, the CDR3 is TGTGCCAGCAGCTCCGTCGCCAGGGGCGGCGGTGAAAAACTGTTTTTT. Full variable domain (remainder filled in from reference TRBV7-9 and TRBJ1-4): DTGVSQNPRHKITKRGQNVTFRCDPISEHNRLYWYRQTLGQGPEFLTYFQNEAQLEKSRLLSDRFSAERPKGSFSTLEIQRTEQGDSAMYLCASSSVARGGGEKLFFGSGTQLSVL.

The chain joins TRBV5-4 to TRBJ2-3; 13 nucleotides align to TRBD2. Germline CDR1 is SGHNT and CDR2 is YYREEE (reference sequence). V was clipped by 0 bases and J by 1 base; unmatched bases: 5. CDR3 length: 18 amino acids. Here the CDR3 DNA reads TGTGCCAGCAGCTTGGGACTAGCGGGGGGCCCACGCACAGATACGCAGTATTTT. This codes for CASSLGLAGGPRTDTQYF. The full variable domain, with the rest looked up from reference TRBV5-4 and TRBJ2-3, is ETGVTQSPTHLIKTRGQQVTLRCSSQSGHNTVSWYQQALGQGPQFIFQYYREEENGRGNFPPRFSGLQFPNYSSELNVNALELDDSALYLCASSLGLAGGPRTDTQYFGPGTRLTVL.

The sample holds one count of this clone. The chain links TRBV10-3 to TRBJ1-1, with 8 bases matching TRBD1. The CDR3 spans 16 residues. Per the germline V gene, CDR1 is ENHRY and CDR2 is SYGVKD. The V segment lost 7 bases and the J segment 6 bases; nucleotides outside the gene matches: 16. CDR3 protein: CAIKSVEGDRPPEAFF. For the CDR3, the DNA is TGTGCCATCAAGAGTGTGGAAGGGGACAGGCCCCCTGAAGCTTTCTTT.

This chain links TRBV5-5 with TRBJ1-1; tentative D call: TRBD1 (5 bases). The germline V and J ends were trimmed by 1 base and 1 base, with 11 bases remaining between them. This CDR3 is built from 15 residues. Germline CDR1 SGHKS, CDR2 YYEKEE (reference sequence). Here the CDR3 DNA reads TGTGCCAGCAGCTTGTTGCAGGGAGGGAACACTGAAGCTTTCTTT. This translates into CASSLLQGGNTEAFF.

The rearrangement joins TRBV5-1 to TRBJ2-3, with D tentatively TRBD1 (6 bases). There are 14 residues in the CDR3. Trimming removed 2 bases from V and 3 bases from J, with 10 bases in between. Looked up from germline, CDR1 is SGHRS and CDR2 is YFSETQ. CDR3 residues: CASSFDRSTDTQYF. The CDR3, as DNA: TGCGCCAGCAGCTTCGACAGGTCTACAGATACGCAGTATTTT.

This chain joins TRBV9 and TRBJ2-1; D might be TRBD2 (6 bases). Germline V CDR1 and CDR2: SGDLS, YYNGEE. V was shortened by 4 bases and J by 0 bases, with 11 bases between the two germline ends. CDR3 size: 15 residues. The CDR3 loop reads CASSLTSFSYNEQFF. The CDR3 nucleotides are TGTGCCAGCAGCCTTACTAGCTTCTCCTACAATGAGCAGTTCTTC.